A single sample is the source of the 11 T cell receptor beta chains below, sequenced in a study of blood T cell repertoires in COVID-19. Clones were sequenced by immunoSEQ multiplex PCR, and TCRdb holds only the in-frame ones, with some missing. The sample lists approximately 110,000 clones; about three quarters were seen once. Sequencing used peripheral blood. Source of these receptors: a human donor with acute or convalescent COVID-19. The donor label of this sample is uncertain.

The chain recombines TRBV7-9 with TRBJ2-7; 12 nucleotides line up with TRBD1. Germline values: CDR1 SEHNR, CDR2 FQNEAQ (reference sequence). The ends lost 5 bases at V and 6 bases at J; junction bases unmatched: 2. The CDR3 is 13 amino acids. CDR3 DNA: TGTGCCAGCAGCCAGGGACAGGGGGCCGAGCAGTACTTC. This gives the protein CASSQGQGAEQYF.

The V call is TRBV7-8, the J call TRBJ2-5; 11 bases are shared with TRBD1. The CDR3 runs to 15 residues. V lost 3 bases, J lost 5 bases, and 5 bases stayed unmatched. Germline assignment: CDR1 SGHVS and CDR2 FQNEAQ. CDR3 protein: CASSFGQGAAETQYF. The DNA for the CDR3 is TGTGCCAGCAGCTTCGGACAGGGGGCGGCTGAGACCCAGTACTTC.

This chain links TRBV4-1 with TRBJ2-4; D ambiguous. The CDR3 spans 12 residues. Trimming stripped 1 base from V and 8 bases from J, with 6 bases between. The germline V gene encodes CDR1 MGHRA and CDR2 YSYEKL. The CDR3 nucleotides are TGCGCCAGCAGCCAAGTGGGCCACATTCAGTACTTC. Translating it yields CASSQVGHIQYF.

The DNA for the CDR3 is TGTGCCAGCAGACTACAGGGGGCGCGGTCGACAGATACGCAGTATTTT. Amino acids: CASRLQGARSTDTQYF. V and J are TRBV7-8 and TRBJ2-3; 9 bases are a match to TRBD1. The ends lost 6 bases at V and 3 bases at J; junction bases unmatched: 10. Germline loops: CDR1 SGHVS, CDR2 FQNEAQ. The CDR3 contains 16 residues.

V and J are TRBV27 and TRBJ1-1; perhaps TRBD1 as D (6 bases). Germline values: CDR1 MNHEY, CDR2 SMNVEV (reference sequence). Between the trimmed V and J ends, which lost 4 bases and 0 bases, there was a span of 9 bases. This CDR3 comprises 14 residues. CDR3 bases: TGTGCCAGCAGTTCAGGGGATCTGAACACTGAAGCTTTCTTT. Its translation: CASSSGDLNTEAFF.

The genes are TRBV28 and TRBJ1-6; a weak D match, TRBD1 (5 bases). The CDR3 covers 15 residues. The V and J ends lost 6 bases and 0 bases respectively, with 9 bases between them. Germline values: CDR1 MDHEN, CDR2 SYDVKM. The DNA for the CDR3 is TGTGCCAGCAGCTGGGGGGGCTCCTATAATTCACCCCTCCACTTT. Translating gives CASSWGGSYNSPLHF. The whole variable domain, filled in from reference TRBV28 and TRBJ1-6, reads DVKVTQSSRYLVKRTGEKVFLECVQDMDHENMFWYRQDPGLGLRLIYFSYDVKMKEKGDIPEGYSVSREKKERFSLILESASTNQTSMYLCASSWGGSYNSPLHFGNGTRLTVT.

The V and J genes are TRBV7-2 and TRBJ1-1; the D gene is possibly TRBD1 (6 bases). Germline V gene data show CDR1 as SGHTA and CDR2 as FQGNSA. CDR3 size: 14 residues. Deletions cut 2 bases from V and 3 bases from J, with 10 bases between. CDR3 protein: CASSLQGWDTEAFF. The CDR3 DNA reads TGTGCCAGCAGCTTACAGGGGTGGGACACTGAAGCTTTCTTT.

Concerning this clone: At the DNA level, this CDR3 is encoded by other sequences in the same sample as well. The V call is TRBV5-1, the J call TRBJ1-5, with TRBD1 matching over 9 bases. Trimming removed 3 bases from V and 4 bases from J; junction bases left unmatched: 5. The CDR3 runs 15 residues. Per germline, CDR1 SGHRS and CDR2 YFSETQ. CDR3 sequence: CASSSDGQGNQPQHF. CDR3 sequence (DNA): TGCGCCAGCAGCTCAGACGGACAGGGGAATCAGCCCCAGCATTTT.

V usage is TRBV3-1 (or the pseudogene TRBV3-2) and J usage is TRBJ1-1, with D hard to call. The V end lost 1 base, the J end lost 4 bases, and 7 bases lay between the germline ends. This CDR3 has 13 amino acids. CDR1 LGHDT and CDR2 YNNKEL come from the germline V gene (reference sequence). The CDR3 region has the DNA TGTGCCAGCAGCCAAGGCGCGTCCACTGAAGCTTTCTTT. It is translated as CASSQGASTEAFF.

J is TRBJ2-1 and V is TRBV7-6, with a weak D call TRBD1 (6 bases). The V end lost 3 bases, the J end lost 7 bases, and 13 bases lay between the germline ends. This CDR3 is 14 amino acids long. Looked up from germline, CDR1 is SGHVS and CDR2 is FNYEAQ. The CDR3 sequence: CASSFVGARNEQFF. The CDR3 DNA follows: TGTGCCAGCAGCTTTGTGGGGGCGAGGAATGAGCAGTTCTTC.

This rearrangement joins TRBV18 to TRBJ2-3, with 7 bases matching TRBD2. Trimming at V came to 0 bases and at J to 3 bases, leaving 3 bases not matched to a gene. CDR3 size: 15 residues. Germline V CDR1 and CDR2: KGHSH, LQKENI. The CDR3 protein is CASSPPQRGTDTQYF. The DNA of the CDR3 is TGTGCCAGCTCACCACCGCAGCGGGGAACAGATACGCAGTATTTT.